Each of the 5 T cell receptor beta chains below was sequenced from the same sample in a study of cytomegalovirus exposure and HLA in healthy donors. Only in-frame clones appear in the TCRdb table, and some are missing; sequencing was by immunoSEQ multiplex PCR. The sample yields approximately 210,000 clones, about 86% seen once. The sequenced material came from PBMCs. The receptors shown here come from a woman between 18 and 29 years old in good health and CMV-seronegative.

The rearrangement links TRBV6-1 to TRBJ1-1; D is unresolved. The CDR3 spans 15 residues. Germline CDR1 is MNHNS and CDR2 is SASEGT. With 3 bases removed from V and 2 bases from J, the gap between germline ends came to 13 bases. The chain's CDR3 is CASSDSAQENTEAFF. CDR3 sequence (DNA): TGTGCCAGCAGTGATTCTGCACAAGAAAACACTGAAGCTTTCTTT.

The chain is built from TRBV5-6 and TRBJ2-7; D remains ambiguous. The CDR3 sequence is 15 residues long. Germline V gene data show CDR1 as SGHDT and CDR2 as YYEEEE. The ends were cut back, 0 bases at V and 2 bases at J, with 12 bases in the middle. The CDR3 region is CASSLGGGGPYEQYF. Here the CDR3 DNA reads TGTGCCAGCAGCTTGGGCGGTGGCGGCCCCTACGAGCAGTACTTC.

Here the CDR3 DNA reads TGTGCCAGCAGACAACAGGGGGCTAACTATGGCTACACCTTC. It is translated as CASRQQGANYGYTF. The chain links TRBV27 to TRBJ1-2; 8 bases fit TRBD1. With 6 bases clipped from V and 0 bases from J, the junction kept 3 bases outside the gene matches. Germline V gene data show CDR1 as MNHEY and CDR2 as SMNVEV (reference sequence). The CDR3 runs to 14 residues.

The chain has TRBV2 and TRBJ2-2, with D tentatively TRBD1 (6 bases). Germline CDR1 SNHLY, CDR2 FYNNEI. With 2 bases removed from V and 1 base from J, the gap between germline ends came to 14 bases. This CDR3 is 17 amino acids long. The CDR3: CASSESSGVQNTGELFF. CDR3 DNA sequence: TGTGCCAGCAGTGAAAGCTCAGGGGTCCAGAACACCGGGGAGCTGTTTTTT.

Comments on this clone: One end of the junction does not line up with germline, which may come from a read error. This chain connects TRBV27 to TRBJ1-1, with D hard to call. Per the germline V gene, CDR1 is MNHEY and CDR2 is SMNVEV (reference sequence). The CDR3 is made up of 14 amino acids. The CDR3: CASSLSYRNTEAFF. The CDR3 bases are TGTGCCAGCAGTCTATCTTACAGGAACACTGAAGCTTTCTTT.